Below, 32 T cell receptor beta chains from the same sample are listed, as sequenced in a study of spatial heterogeneity in lung cancer. Regarding time point: sample taken at primary tumor resection. Whole RNA obtained from tumor, nontumor lung or frozen PBMC underwent sequencing without sorting. TCRdb processed the 5' RACE reads anew with MiXCR; each CDR3 protein has one entry. The table has tens of thousands of distinct CDR3 sequences, about 20% seen once. The source was PBMCs, collected at surgery. These receptors originate from a male donor with early-stage non-small cell lung cancer.

V and J are TRBV4-3 and TRBJ1-1; no reliable D call. The length of the CDR3 is 14 residues. Germline loops: CDR1 LGHNA, CDR2 YSLEER. Trimming removed 3 bases at V and 1 base at J, with 9 bases between. The CDR3 DNA is TGCGCCAGCAGCCAGCCGGGAACGAACACTGAAGCTTTCTTT. Translation gives CASSQPGTNTEAFF.

This clonotype was seen a few times. The chain carries TRBV28 and TRBJ1-2; 8 bases match TRBD1. CDR1 is MDHEN and CDR2 is SYDVKM in the germline V gene. The CDR3 is 14 amino acids. The V segment lost 6 bases and the J segment 0 bases; nucleotides outside the gene matches: 3. The chain's CDR3 is CASSGQGANYGYTF. In DNA form, the CDR3 reads TGTGCCAGCAGCGGACAGGGAGCTAACTATGGCTACACCTTC.

The genes are TRBV27 and TRBJ2-2; tentative D call: TRBD1 (5 bases). The ends were cut back, 5 bases at V and 1 base at J, with 17 bases in the middle. The germline V gene encodes CDR1 MNHEY and CDR2 SMNVEV (reference sequence). The CDR3 totals 17 residues. The CDR3 bases are TGTGCCAGCAGTCACTTGAAAAGACAGCAGAACACCGGGGAGCTGTTTTTT. This translates into CASSHLKRQQNTGELFF.

This clonotype was seen a few times. The chain recombines TRBV6-6 with TRBJ2-3; perhaps TRBD2 as D (5 bases). The CDR3 has 13 amino acids. In germline, CDR1 is MNHNY, CDR2 SVGAGI (reference sequence). The V and J ends lost 6 bases and 5 bases respectively, with 12 bases between them. CDR3 in DNA: TGTGCCAGCAGCCGAACCGGGGAAGATACGCAGTATTTT. This translates into CASSRTGEDTQYF.

This clonotype was recorded only once. Likely a read error: the CDR3 ends without its conserved phenylalanine or tryptophan. CDR3 loop: CASSFSLHTDTQYS. CDR3 coding DNA: TGTGCCAGTAGTTTCTCCCTCCACACAGATACGCAGTATTCT. The chain is built from TRBV19 and TRBJ2-3; the D is unclear. Trimming shortened V by 5 bases and J by 2 bases, and 11 bases separated the two germline ends. Per germline, CDR1 LNHDA and CDR2 SQIVND (reference sequence). This CDR3 is built from 14 residues.

The chain is built from TRBV27 and TRBJ2-7, with 8 bases aligning to TRBD1. The trim removed 8 bases at V and 3 bases at J, leaving 6 bases unmatched. Germline loops: CDR1 MNHEY, CDR2 SMNVEV (reference sequence). The CDR3 spans 13 residues. CDR3 residues: CASQKTGGYEQYF. The CDR3 DNA is TGTGCCAGCCAAAAAACAGGGGGCTACGAGCAGTACTTC.

This clonotype was counted at least ten times. The J gene is TRBJ1-2, the V gene TRBV19; TRBD1 matches at 8 bases. CDR3 size: 16 residues. Germline V gives CDR1 LNHDA, CDR2 SQIVND (reference sequence). J gave up 4 bases and V 0 bases, and 7 bases lay outside the gene matches. This chain's CDR3 is CASSIDPDRATYGYTF. The CDR3 region has the DNA TGTGCCAGTAGTATAGACCCGGACAGGGCCACCTATGGCTACACCTTC.

A few counts support this clonotype. This chain joins TRBV28 and TRBJ2-7; possible D gene TRBD1, 7 bases. From germline, CDR1 is MDHEN and CDR2 SYDVKM. The CDR3 runs to 15 residues. V was shortened by 2 bases and J by 0 bases, with 11 bases between the two germline ends. The CDR3 region is CASSLPGGSSYEQYF. The CDR3, as DNA: TGTGCCAGCAGTTTACCAGGGGGGAGCTCCTACGAGCAGTACTTC.

V usage is TRBV12-5 and J usage is TRBJ2-3, with D perhaps assigned TRBD1 or TRBD2 (5 bases each). The CDR3 loop spans 15 amino acids. CDR1 is LGHNT, CDR2 FRNRAP, per germline. Trimming removed 5 bases from V and 1 base from J, with 13 bases in between. The CDR3 coding sequence is TGTGCTAGTGGTCCCTTGGGGGTGCGCACAGATACGCAGTATTTT. Translated, it gives CASGPLGVRTDTQYF.

The chain employs TRBV28 and TRBJ2-7; 9 bases are a match to TRBD1. The ends lost 2 bases at V and 6 bases at J; junction bases unmatched: 8. Looked up from germline, CDR1 is MDHEN and CDR2 is SYDVKM. The CDR3 sequence is 15 residues long. This chain's CDR3 is CASSLMGQGYSEQYF. CDR3 bases: TGTGCCAGCAGTTTAATGGGACAGGGTTATTCCGAGCAGTACTTC.

In this sample, this clonotype turned up a few times. Here the CDR3 reads CASTFPSAFRGAVAQETQYF. In DNA, the CDR3 is TGTGCCAGCACTTTCCCCTCGGCATTCCGGGGGGCGGTCGCACAAGAGACCCAGTACTTC. V usage is TRBV6-1 and J usage is TRBJ2-5; a weak D match, TRBD2 (7 bases). Germline CDR1 is MNHNS and CDR2 is SASEGT. The CDR3 sequence is 20 residues long. The germline V and J ends were trimmed by 7 bases and 2 bases, with 32 bases remaining between them.

The chain joins TRBV29-1 to TRBJ2-3, with D possibly being TRBD1 or TRBD2 (5 bases each). With 4 bases removed from V and 2 bases from J, the gap between germline ends came to 10 bases. The CDR3 covers 13 residues. Germline CDR1 reads SQVTM; CDR2 reads ANQGSEA. The CDR3 spells CSVAGTTTDTQYF. As DNA, the CDR3 is TGCAGCGTTGCAGGGACCACCACAGATACGCAGTATTTT.

This clonotype was counted many times. This sequence joins TRBV20-1 and TRBJ1-2, with 7 bases fitting TRBD1. Germline V gene lookup returns CDR1 DFQATT and CDR2 SNEGSKA (reference sequence). J gave up 8 bases and V 6 bases, and 9 bases lay outside the gene matches. The CDR3 has 12 residues. CDR3 residues: CSARGSVTGYTF. The CDR3 region has the DNA TGCAGTGCCAGGGGGTCGGTTACAGGCTACACCTTC.

This clonotype was observed a few times. The chain couples TRBV7-6 to TRBJ1-4; the match to TRBD1 covers 9 bases. The V gene's germline CDR1 is SGHVS and CDR2 FNYEAQ. This CDR3 comprises 17 residues. V was pared by 2 bases and J by 2 bases, with 6 bases of the junction left unmatched. The CDR3 nucleotides read TGTGCCAGCAGCTTAAGAACAGGGGGCTTTACTAATGAAAAACTGTTTTTT. Amino acid sequence: CASSLRTGGFTNEKLFF.

The sample holds a few counts of this clonotype. The DNA of the CDR3 is TGTGCCAGCAGCTTCGAACAGGGTGGGGAGCAGTACTTC. It encodes CASSFEQGGEQYF. The chain links TRBV7-3 to TRBJ2-7; tentatively, D is TRBD1 (6 bases). Trimming cost V 3 bases and J 7 bases, with 13 bases left between them. Germline V gives CDR1 SGHTA, CDR2 FQGTGA. The CDR3 sequence is 13 residues long.

This chain links TRBV18 with TRBJ1-2, with 7 bases aligning to TRBD1. Germline trimming cut 0 bases from V and 2 bases from J; bases unmatched to any gene: 0. The V gene's germline CDR1 is KGHSH and CDR2 LQKENI. This CDR3 contains 14 residues. This CDR3 is CASSPPGQNYGYTF. DNA of the CDR3: TGTGCCAGCTCACCACCGGGACAGAACTATGGCTACACCTTC.

The chain combines TRBV2 with TRBJ1-4, with 9 bases identical to TRBD1. V lost 6 bases to trimming and J lost 3 bases; unmatched junction nucleotides: 5. CDR1 and CDR2 (germline): SNHLY, FYNNEI. This CDR3 comprises 15 residues. The CDR3 nucleotides are TGTGCCAGCAGACAGAGGACAGGGGCTAATGAAAAACTGTTTTTT. This sequence encodes CASRQRTGANEKLFF.

The rearrangement joins TRBV19 to TRBJ2-3, with 9 bases lining up with TRBD2. The CDR3 sequence is 15 residues long. CDR1 is LNHDA and CDR2 is SQIVND in the germline V gene (reference sequence). Trimming removed 4 bases from V and 4 bases from J; junction bases left unmatched: 6. This CDR3 reads CASSTGREGADTQYF. The CDR3 nucleotides are TGTGCCAGTAGTACCGGGCGGGAGGGTGCAGATACGCAGTATTTT.

This clonotype was seen more than once but under ten times. CDR3 in amino acids: CASRPPGAKNIQYF. CDR3 coding DNA: TGTGCCAGCAGGCCCCCCGGGGCCAAAAACATTCAGTACTTC. V gene TRBV6-5 combines with J gene TRBJ2-4; D not resolved. The CDR3 spans 14 residues. V lost 6 bases and J lost 1, with 10 bases in between. Per germline, CDR1 MNHEY and CDR2 SVGAGI.

This clonotype was counted between two and nine times. This chain links TRBV15 with TRBJ2-3, with a weak D call TRBD1 (7 bases). Germline V gene lookup returns CDR1 LNHNV and CDR2 YYDKDF (reference sequence). The CDR3 has 16 residues. V lost 0 bases, J lost 5 bases, and 15 bases lay in between. The CDR3 sequence: CATSREGGGNLDTQYF. The CDR3 bases are TGTGCCACCAGCAGAGAAGGAGGGGGCAATTTAGATACGCAGTATTTT.

This sequence joins TRBV6-5 and TRBJ1-1; D uncertain. V lost 6 bases to trimming and J lost 5 bases, with 7 bases between them. The germline CDR1 and CDR2 sequences are MNHEY and SVGAGI. The CDR3 has 11 amino acids. CDR3 sequence reads: CASRARTEAFF. CDR3 sequence (DNA): TGTGCCAGCAGGGCAAGGACTGAAGCTTTCTTT.

At least ten counts were recorded for this clonotype. The J gene is TRBJ2-3, the V gene TRBV29-1; no clear D. The length of the CDR3 is 14 residues. Germline V gene lookup returns CDR1 SQVTM and CDR2 ANQGSEA. V dropped 4 bases and J dropped 0 bases, with 11 bases sitting between them. CDR3 coding DNA: TGCAGCGTTGGGCACGGTACTAGCACAGATACGCAGTATTTT. It codes for CSVGHGTSTDTQYF.

The chain joins TRBV2 to TRBJ2-7; D is possibly TRBD1 (6 bases). This CDR3 spans 12 amino acids. Per germline, CDR1 SNHLY and CDR2 FYNNEI. The ends were cut back, 10 bases at V and 2 bases at J, with 12 bases in the middle. This CDR3 is CATYRDTYEQYF. In nucleotides, the CDR3 is TGTGCCACCTACCGGGACACCTACGAGCAGTACTTC.

The chain links TRBV28 to TRBJ1-1, with 7 bases fitting TRBD1. Trimming took 5 bases from V and 0 from J; bases not matched to a gene: 15. Germline CDR1 reads MDHEN; CDR2 reads SYDVKM. The CDR3 consists of 18 residues. For the CDR3, the DNA is TGTGCCAGCAGTCTGACAGGGCCGAACACCCTCATGAACACTGAAGCTTTCTTT. It encodes CASSLTGPNTLMNTEAFF.

The chain couples TRBV27 to TRBJ2-7; the D gene is possibly TRBD2 (5 bases). Germline CDR1 reads MNHEY; CDR2 reads SMNVEV (reference sequence). Trimming left V 0 bases short and J 2 bases short, with 20 bases between. CDR3 length: 18 amino acids. The CDR3, as DNA: TGTGCCAGCAGTTTATCGGGGAGAGTCCCCGTTCGTCCCTACGAGCAGTACTTC. This codes for CASSLSGRVPVRPYEQYF.

The J gene is TRBJ1-5, the V gene TRBV20-1; 7 nucleotides line up with TRBD1. J was trimmed by 5 bases and V by 3 bases; bases with no gene match: 4. This CDR3 contains 13 residues. Germline loops: CDR1 DFQATT, CDR2 SNEGSKA (reference sequence). The CDR3 region has the DNA TGCAGTGCTAGTCGACAGGGCGATCAGCCCCAGCATTTT. It is translated as CSASRQGDQPQHF.

The sample holds a few counts of this clonotype. V usage is TRBV20-1 and J usage is TRBJ2-7, with 15 bases that match TRBD2. The length of the CDR3 is 13 residues. Unmatched junction bases numbered 3, after V lost 5 bases and J lost 7 bases. Germline CDR1 DFQATT, CDR2 SNEGSKA (reference sequence). The CDR3 protein is CSAPGLAGGEQYF. The CDR3 DNA reads TGCAGTGCTCCGGGACTAGCGGGGGGTGAGCAGTACTTC.

This clonotype was seen a handful of times. V usage is TRBV20-1 and J usage is TRBJ2-7; D is perhaps TRBD1 or TRBD2 (6 bases each). V lost 4 bases, J lost 5 bases, and 15 bases lay in between. CDR1 is DFQATT, CDR2 SNEGSKA, per germline (reference sequence). CDR3 length: 13 amino acids. This CDR3 reads CSANKGGTNEQYF. The CDR3 bases are TGCAGTGCTAACAAAGGGGGGACGAACGAGCAGTACTTC.

This sequence joins TRBV12-3 or TRBV12-4 and TRBJ2-5, with D uncertain. V was clipped by 3 bases and J by 5 bases, with 10 bases between them. This CDR3 contains 13 residues. CDR3 sequence reads: CASSFKPRETQYF. The CDR3 DNA sequence: TGTGCCAGCAGTTTCAAACCCCGGGAGACCCAGTACTTC.

This clonotype has a count of ten or more. J is TRBJ1-5 and V is TRBV10-2; D not resolved. V was trimmed by 5 bases and J by 0 bases, leaving 8 bases between them. Germline loops: CDR1 WSHSY, CDR2 SAAADI. CDR3 length equals 14 residues. This CDR3 is CASSRSYSNQPQHF. The CDR3 DNA sequence: TGCGCCAGCAGTCGGAGCTATAGCAATCAGCCCCAGCATTTT.

This clonotype has only a few counts. The chain uses TRBV20-1 and TRBJ2-7; D ambiguous. The CDR3 covers 12 residues. The germline CDR1 and CDR2 sequences are DFQATT and SNEGSKA (reference sequence). Trimming pared 6 bases from V and 4 bases from J, leaving 13 bases between. For the CDR3, the DNA is TGCAGTGCGAAGGGCCCTCGGTACGAGCAGTACTTC. Its translation: CSAKGPRYEQYF.

This clonotype was detected once. This chain connects TRBV12-3 or TRBV12-4 to TRBJ1-5; D gene uncertain. V was trimmed by 6 bases and J by 0 bases, leaving 9 bases between them. CDR3 length: 14 amino acids. This CDR3 is CASSRLYSNQPQHF. Here the CDR3 DNA reads TGTGCCAGCAGCCGTCTTTATAGCAATCAGCCCCAGCATTTT.